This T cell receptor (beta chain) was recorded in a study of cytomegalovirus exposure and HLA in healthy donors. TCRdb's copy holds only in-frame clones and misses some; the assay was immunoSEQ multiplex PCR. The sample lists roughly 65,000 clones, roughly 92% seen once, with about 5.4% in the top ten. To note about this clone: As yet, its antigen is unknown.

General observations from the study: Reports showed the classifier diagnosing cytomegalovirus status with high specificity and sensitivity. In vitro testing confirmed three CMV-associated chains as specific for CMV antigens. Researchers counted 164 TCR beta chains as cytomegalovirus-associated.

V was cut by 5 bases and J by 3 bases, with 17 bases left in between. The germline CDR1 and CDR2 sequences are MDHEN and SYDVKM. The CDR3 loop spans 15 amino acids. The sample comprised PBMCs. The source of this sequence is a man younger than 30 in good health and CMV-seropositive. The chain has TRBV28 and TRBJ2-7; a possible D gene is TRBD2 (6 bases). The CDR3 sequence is CASSIEGTLSYEQYF. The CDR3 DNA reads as TGTGCCAGCAGTATAGAAGGGACTTTAAGCTACGAGCAGTACTTC.